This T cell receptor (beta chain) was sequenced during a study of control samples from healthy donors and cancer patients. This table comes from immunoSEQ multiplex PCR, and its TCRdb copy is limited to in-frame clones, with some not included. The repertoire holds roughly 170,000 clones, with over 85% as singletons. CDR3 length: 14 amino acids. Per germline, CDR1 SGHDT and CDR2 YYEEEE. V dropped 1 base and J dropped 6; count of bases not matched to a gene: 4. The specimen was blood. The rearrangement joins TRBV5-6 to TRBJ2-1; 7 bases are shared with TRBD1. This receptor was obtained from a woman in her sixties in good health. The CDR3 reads CASSLTSGGNEQFF. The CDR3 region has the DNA TGTGCCAGCAGCTTGACCTCAGGGGGCAATGAGCAGTTCTTC.